Listed below are T cell receptor beta chains from one sample, sequenced in a study of cytomegalovirus exposure and HLA in healthy donors. This table comes from immunoSEQ multiplex PCR, and its TCRdb copy is limited to in-frame clones, with some not included. Of 100,000 to 150,000 clones listed, 10% to 13% are singletons. The source material was PBMCs. The receptor source for this set is a woman younger than 35 in good health and CMV-seropositive. The CDR3 runs from the conserved cysteine through the conserved F or W. A D gene is named only where the DNA matches it firmly. Rows give clone size only sometimes, using once, few, many, or a class for an expanded clone.

- | - | TRBJ2-1 | TRBV6-1 | 13 | TGTGCCAGCAGTCATGGGGAGTACAATGAGCAGTTCTTC | CASSHGEYNEQFF
- | - | TRBJ1-2 | TRBV6-5 | 14 | TGTGCCAGCAGGGAACAACAGGGATCTAGTGGCTACACCTTC | CASREQQGSSGYTF
- | - | TRBJ1-2 | TRBV25-1 | 13 | TGTGCCAGCAGTGAATATTTGGTAGATGGCTACACCTTC | CASSEYLVDGYTF
- | - | TRBJ2-2 | TRBV10-2 | 14 | TGCGCCATTAGGAGGGATCAGAACACCGGGGAGCTGTTTTTT | CAIRRDQNTGELFF
- | - | TRBJ2-1 | TRBV15 | 14 | TGTGCCACCGAACGGAGGGGAGAGTTCAATGAGCAGTTCTTC | CATERRGEFNEQFF
few | - | TRBJ1-5 | TRBV30 | 14 | TGTGCCTGGAGTGCGGGGAGGATGGATCAGCCCCAGCATTTT | CAWSAGRMDQPQHF
few | TRBD2 | TRBJ2-7 | TRBV7-9 | 13 | TGTGCCAGCAGCTACACTAGCGTCTACGAGCAGTACTTC | CASSYTSVYEQYF
- | - | TRBJ1-3 | TRBV9 | 16 | TGTGCCAGCAGCGTAGGGGTCGGGAGCTCTGGAAACACCATATATTTT | CASSVGVGSSGNTIYF
- | - | TRBJ2-7 | TRBV28 | 12 | TGTGCCAGCAGGGGGGCCTCCTACGAGCAGTACTTC | CASRGASYEQYF
- | TRBD2 | TRBJ2-7 | TRBV15 | 14 | TGTGCCACCAGCAGAGAACAGACTAGCGGCGAGCAGTACTTC | CATSREQTSGEQYF
few | - | TRBJ2-3 | TRBV27 | 15 | TGTGCCAGCAGTTTAGGTAGCCAGTACACAGATACGCAGTATTTT | CASSLGSQYTDTQYF
few | - | TRBJ2-7 | TRBV19 | 14 | TGTGCCAGTAGCCCTTTGGGCTCCGCCTACGAGCAGTACTTC | CASSPLGSAYEQYF
- | - | TRBJ1-1 | TRBV5-1 | 14 | TGCGCCAGCAGCTCCACCCGACAGGACACTGAAGCTTTCTTT | CASSSTRQDTEAFF
few | - | TRBJ2-5 | TRBV29-1 | 12 | TGCAGCGTTAGCGGCAGTCTGGAGACCCAGTACTTC | CSVSGSLETQYF
- | TRBD2 | TRBJ2-1 | TRBV14 | 14 | TGTGCCAGCAGCGGGACAGCGGGGGGAAATGAGCAGTTCTTC | CASSGTAGGNEQFF
- | TRBD2 | TRBJ2-3 | TRBV9 | 16 | TGTGCCAGCAGCCCGGGGGGGGCTTATGGAGCAGATACTCAGTATTTT | CASSPGGAYGADTQYF
few | - | TRBJ1-5 | TRBV30 | 16 | TGTGCCTGGAGTAACCCCCGGGGGGGTACAAATCAGCCCCAGCATTTT | CAWSNPRGGTNQPQHF
- | - | TRBJ1-4 | TRBV5-4 | 15 | TGTGCCAGCAGCTTGGGAGGCAGGGGTGATGAAAAACTGTTTTTT | CASSLGGRGDEKLFF
few | TRBD2 | TRBJ2-3 | TRBV6-4 | 12 | TGTGCCAGCAGTCGGGAGGGAGATACGCAGTATTTT | CASSREGDTQYF
few | - | TRBJ2-2 | TRBV2 | 13 | TGTGCCAGCAGGGGGGGGGCCACCGGGGAGCTGTTTTTT | CASRGGATGELFF
- | TRBD1 | TRBJ2-7 | TRBV5-1 | 15 | TGCGCCAGCAGCCTTTTGGGACAGGGGACCTACGAGCAGTACTTC | CASSLLGQGTYEQYF
few | TRBD1 | TRBJ2-1 | TRBV27 | 14 | TGTGCCAGCACCTGGGCAGGGGGTTATGATGAGCAGTTCTTC | CASTWAGGYDEQFF
- | - | TRBJ1-2 | TRBV21-1 | 16 | TGTGCCAGCAGCAAATATCGGTGGGACAGGGACTATGGCTACACCTTC | CASSKYRWDRDYGYTF
- | TRBD2 | TRBJ2-1 | TRBV28 | 14 | TGTGCCAGCAGTCTCCGGGACTACTACAATGAGCAGTTCTTC | CASSLRDYYNEQFF
few | TRBD1 | TRBJ2-7 | TRBV27 | 13 | TGTGCCAGCAGTCCGGGACAGTCCTACGAGCAGTACTTC | CASSPGQSYEQYF
- | - | TRBJ1-1 | TRBV10-3 | 15 | TGTGCCATCAGTGACGAACCGGGACAGAACACTGAAGCTTTCTTT | CAISDEPGQNTEAFF
few | - | TRBJ1-2 | TRBV5-5 | 13 | TGTGCCAGCAGCTTGGACGGGAGCTATGGCTACACCTTC | CASSLDGSYGYTF
- | - | TRBJ1-3 | TRBV4-2 | 14 | TGTGCCAGCAGCCAAGGGGCAGGGGCGAACACCATATATTTT | CASSQGAGANTIYF
few | TRBD2 | TRBJ2-7 | TRBV18 | 15 | TGTGCCAGCTTTAACGGACTAGCGGATATGCACGAGCAGTACTTC | CASFNGLADMHEQYF
few | TRBD2 | TRBJ2-3 | TRBV27 | 18 | TGTGCCAGCAGTCCGAGACCCCTGACTAGCGGCCGCACAGATACGCAGTATTTT | CASSPRPLTSGRTDTQYF
- | - | TRBJ2-1 | TRBV19 | 14 | TGTGCCAGTAGAAGGGGGGGAACCTACAATGAGCAGTTCTTC | CASRRGGTYNEQFF
- | TRBD1 | TRBJ2-1 | TRBV7-6 | 13 | TGTGCCAGCAGCCCCGACAGGGAGAATGAGCAGTTCTTC | CASSPDRENEQFF